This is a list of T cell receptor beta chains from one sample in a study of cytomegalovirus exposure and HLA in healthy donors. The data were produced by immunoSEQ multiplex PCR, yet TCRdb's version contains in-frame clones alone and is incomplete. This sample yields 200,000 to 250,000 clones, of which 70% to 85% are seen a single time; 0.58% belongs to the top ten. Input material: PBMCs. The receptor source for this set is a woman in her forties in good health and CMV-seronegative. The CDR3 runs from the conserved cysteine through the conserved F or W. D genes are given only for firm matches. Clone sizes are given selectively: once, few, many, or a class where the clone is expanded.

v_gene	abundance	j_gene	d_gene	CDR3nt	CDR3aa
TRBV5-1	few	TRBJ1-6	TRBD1	TGCGCCAGCAGCCTAGGACAGGCGAACCCCCTCCACTTT	CASSLGQANPLHF
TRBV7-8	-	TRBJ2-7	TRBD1	TGTGCCAGCAGCTTGGACAGGGGGACCTACGAGCAGTACTTC	CASSLDRGTYEQYF
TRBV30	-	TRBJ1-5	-	TGTGCCTGGAGTCCTCCGGGAGCTCAACCGAACCAGCCCCAGCATTTT	CAWSPPGAQPNQPQHF
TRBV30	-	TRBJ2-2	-	TGTGCCTGGAGCGGGGTCTCGGCCGGGGAGCTGTTTTTT	CAWSGVSAGELFF
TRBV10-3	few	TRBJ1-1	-	TGTGCCATCAGTGATATGAGAGGCGGGGACACTGAAGCTTTCTTT	CAISDMRGGDTEAFF
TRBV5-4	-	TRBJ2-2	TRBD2	TGTGCCAGCAGCTTTGGGCCGGGACTAGCGGCGAACACCGGGGAGCTGTTTTTT	CASSFGPGLAANTGELFF
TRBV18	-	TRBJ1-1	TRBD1	TGTGCCAGCTCATCGGACAGGGGGTGGGACACTGAAGCTTTCTTT	CASSSDRGWDTEAFF
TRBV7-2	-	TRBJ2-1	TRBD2	TGTGCCAGCAGCTTAGTCGGCGCGGGGGGGTCGAATGAGCAGTTCTTC	CASSLVGAGGSNEQFF
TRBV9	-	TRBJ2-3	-	TGTGCCAGCAGCGTACTAGTGGGTAGCACAGATACGCAGTATTTT	CASSVLVGSTDTQYF
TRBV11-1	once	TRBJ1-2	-	TGTGCCAGCAGCCAGACGGACTCATGGGCGTATGGCTACACCTTC	CASSQTDSWAYGYTF
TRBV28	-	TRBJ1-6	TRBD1	TGTGCCAGCAGTTTTGTTGCGGCACAGGGGGATAATTCACCCCTCCACTTT	CASSFVAAQGDNSPLHF
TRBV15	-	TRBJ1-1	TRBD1	TGTGCCACCAGCAGAGGTCGGACAGGGAACACTGAAGCTTTCTTT	CATSRGRTGNTEAFF
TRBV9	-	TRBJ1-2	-	TGTGCCAGCAGCGTAGAGTCCAGGGATGTTGGCTACACCTTC	CASSVESRDVGYTF
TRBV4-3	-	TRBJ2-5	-	TGCGCCAGCAGCCAACGAGCGGGCCGGGACGAGACCCAGTACTTC	CASSQRAGRDETQYF
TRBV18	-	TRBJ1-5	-	TGTGCCAGCTCACCACGCGGGGGAGGAGAGCCCCAGCATTTT	CASSPRGGGEPQHF
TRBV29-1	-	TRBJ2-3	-	TGCAGCGTTTCAGCGGACTCGGATACGCAGTATTTT	CSVSADSDTQYF
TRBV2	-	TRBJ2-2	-	TGTGCCAGCAGTGAAGAGCAACTGACCGGGGAGCTGTTTTTT	CASSEEQLTGELFF
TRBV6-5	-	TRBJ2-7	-	TGTGCCAGCAGTTACACGGACAGCTCCTACGAGCAGTACTTC	CASSYTDSSYEQYF
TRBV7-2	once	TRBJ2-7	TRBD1	TGTGCCAGCAGCCTGGACAGGGAAAGCCCCTACGAGCAGTACTTC	CASSLDRESPYEQYF
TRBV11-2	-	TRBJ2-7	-	TGTGCCAGCAGCTTAGGAGGGAACTACGAGCAGTACTTC	CASSLGGNYEQYF
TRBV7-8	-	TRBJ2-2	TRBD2	TGTGCCAGCAGCCCGCGGACTAGCGGGGGCGGCACCGGGGAGCTGTTTTTT	CASSPRTSGGGTGELFF
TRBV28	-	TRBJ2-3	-	TGTGCCAGCACCGGGAATGGGGTGGGGAAGTTGTCAGATACGCAGTATTTT	CASTGNGVGKLSDTQYF
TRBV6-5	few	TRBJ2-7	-	TGTGCCAGCAGTTACTCGAGCCCCTACGAGCAGTACTTC	CASSYSSPYEQYF
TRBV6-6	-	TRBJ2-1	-	TGTGCCAGCAGTTACGAGCCGGGCTACAATGAGCAGTTCTTC	CASSYEPGYNEQFF
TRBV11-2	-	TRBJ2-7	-	TGTGCCAGCAGCTTAGCTTGGAGGAACGAGCAGTACTTC	CASSLAWRNEQYF
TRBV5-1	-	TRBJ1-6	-	TGCGCCAGCAGCTTGGCGGGGGGGGATTCACCCCTCCACTTT	CASSLAGGDSPLHF
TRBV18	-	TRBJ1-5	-	TGTGCCAGCTCACCACTTCCGGGGGGCAATCAGCCCCAGCATTTT	CASSPLPGGNQPQHF
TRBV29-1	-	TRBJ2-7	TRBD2	TGCAGCGTTGGGGGGCCGGGAGGGGGGGGGCTGCCCTACGAGCAGTACTTC	CSVGGPGGGGLPYEQYF
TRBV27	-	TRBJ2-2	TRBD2	TGTGCCAGCAGCGGGGGGAGCGGGGAGCTGTTTTTT	CASSGGSGELFF
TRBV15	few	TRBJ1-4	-	TGTGCCACCAGCAGGGACATTTCTGAAAAACTGTTTTTT	CATSRDISEKLFF
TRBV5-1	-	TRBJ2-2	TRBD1	TGCGCCAGCAGCACCGGAAGTGGGACAGGGGGGACCGGGGAGCTGTTTTTT	CASSTGSGTGGTGELFF
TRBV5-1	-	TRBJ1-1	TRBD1	TGCGCCAGCAGCAACGGGACAGCCTACACTGAAGCTTTCTTT	CASSNGTAYTEAFF
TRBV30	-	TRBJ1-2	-	TGTGCCTGGAGTGACCGGTCCCTTTATGGCTACACCTTC	CAWSDRSLYGYTF
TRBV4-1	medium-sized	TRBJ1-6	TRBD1	TGCGCCAGCAGCCAAGATCCCGGACAGGGGAATTCACCCCTCCACTTT	CASSQDPGQGNSPLHF
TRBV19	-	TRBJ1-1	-	TGTGCCAGTAGTATAGGTGGCAGATCGAACACTGAAGCTTTCTTT	CASSIGGRSNTEAFF
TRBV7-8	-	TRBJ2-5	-	TGTGCCAGCAGCTTGGATGAGGGCGTGACCCAGTACTTC	CASSLDEGVTQYF
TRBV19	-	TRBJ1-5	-	TGTGCCAGTAGAGAGGGTCGTCAGCCCCAGCATTTT	CASREGRQPQHF
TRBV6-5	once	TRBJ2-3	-	TGTGCCAGCAGCCTCACCGCACGGACAGATACGCAGTATTTT	CASSLTARTDTQYF
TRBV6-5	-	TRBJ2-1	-	TGTGCCAGCAGTCCAGGGTACGGTGAGCAGTTCTTC	CASSPGYGEQFF
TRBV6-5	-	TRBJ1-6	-	TGTGCCAGCAGTTACGGACAGCCTACCAGGAATTCACCCCTCCACTTT	CASSYGQPTRNSPLHF
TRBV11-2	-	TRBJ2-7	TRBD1	TGTGCCAGCAGCCCGGGGACAGGATCCTACGAGCAGTACTTC	CASSPGTGSYEQYF
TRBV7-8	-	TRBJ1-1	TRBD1	TGTGCCAGCAGTGACAGGGGAACTGAAGCTTTCTTT	CASSDRGTEAFF
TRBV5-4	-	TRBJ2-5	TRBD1	TGTGCCAGCAGCTTGGTCGGACAGGGGTCGGGTACTCGGGAGACCCAGTACTTC	CASSLVGQGSGTRETQYF
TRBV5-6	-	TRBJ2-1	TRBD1	TGTGCCAGCAGACTACAGGGGGACGCCTACAATGAGCAGTTCTTC	CASRLQGDAYNEQFF
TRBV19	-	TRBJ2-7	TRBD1	TGTGCCAGTAGTTCGGGGACAGTGTACGAGCAGTACTTC	CASSSGTVYEQYF
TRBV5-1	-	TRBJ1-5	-	TGCGCCAGCAGCTTGGGTGGGGCGCACCAGCCCCAGCATTTT	CASSLGGAHQPQHF
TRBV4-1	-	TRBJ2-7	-	TGCGCCAGCAGCGCCCGGGACAAAACCTACGAGCAGTACTTC	CASSARDKTYEQYF
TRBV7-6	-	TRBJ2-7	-	TGTGCCAGCAGCTTAGACCTAGAAGGCGAGCAGTACTTC	CASSLDLEGEQYF
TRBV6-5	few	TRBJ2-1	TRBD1	TGTGCCAGCAGTCAGGGGGTCACCTACAATGAGCAGTTCTTC	CASSQGVTYNEQFF
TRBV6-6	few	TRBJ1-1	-	TGTGCCAGCAAACCTCTTCAGGGTACAAAGTACACTGAAGCTTTCTTT	CASKPLQGTKYTEAFF
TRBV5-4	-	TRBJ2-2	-	TGTGCCAGCAGCTTCTATTTCACCGGGGAGCTGTTTTTT	CASSFYFTGELFF
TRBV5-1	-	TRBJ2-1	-	TGCGCCAGCAGCCGTAGCTCCTACAATGAGCAGTTCTTC	CASSRSSYNEQFF
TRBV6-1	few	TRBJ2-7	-	TGTGCCAGCAGTGCCCAGGACAGCCTTGGCCCCTACGAGCAGTACTTC	CASSAQDSLGPYEQYF
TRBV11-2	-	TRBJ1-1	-	TGTGCCAGCAGCCCCTTTCCTGAAGCTTTCTTT	CASSPFPEAFF
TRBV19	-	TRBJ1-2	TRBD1	TGTGCCAGTAGTTTCTTAGGACAGGTGCCCATGGGCTACACCTTC	CASSFLGQVPMGYTF